These 2 T cell receptor beta chains originate from one sample sequenced in a study of regulatory T cells in long-lasting Graves disease. Sequencing libraries for TCR beta were prepared with iRepertoire HTBI primers and Arm-PCR of CDR3 regions. TCRdb fed the multiplex PCR reads into MiXCR, producing one record per CDR3 protein. Of around 400,000 distinct CDR3 sequences listed, roughly a sixth are singletons. Time point of the sample: newly diagnosed GD, antithyroid drugs for less than 3 months. The TCR library was prepared using RNA isolated from PBMCs. Source: peripheral blood mononuclear cells (PBMCs), taken at new diagnosis, from a patient treated with antithyroid drugs. These receptors all stem from a female donor with Graves disease.

V and J are TRBV6-5 and TRBJ1-6; TRBD1 agrees at 9 bases. V lost 4 bases to trimming and J lost 10 bases; unmatched junction nucleotides: 5. Germline assignment: CDR1 MNHEY and CDR2 SVGAGI. The CDR3 is 14 residues long. In DNA, the CDR3 is TGTGCCAGCAGTTCGGGGACAGGGTGGTCACCCCTCCACTTT. It specifies CASSSGTGWSPLHF.

J is TRBJ2-3 and V is TRBV18, with TRBD2 matching over 7 bases. Germline trimming cut 1 base from V and 2 bases from J; bases unmatched to any gene: 6. The germline CDR1 and CDR2 sequences are KGHSH and LQKENI. The CDR3 consists of 16 residues. Here the CDR3 reads CASSPLGLAATDTQYF. The CDR3 DNA is TGTGCCAGCTCACCACTCGGTCTAGCGGCCACAGATACGCAGTATTTT.